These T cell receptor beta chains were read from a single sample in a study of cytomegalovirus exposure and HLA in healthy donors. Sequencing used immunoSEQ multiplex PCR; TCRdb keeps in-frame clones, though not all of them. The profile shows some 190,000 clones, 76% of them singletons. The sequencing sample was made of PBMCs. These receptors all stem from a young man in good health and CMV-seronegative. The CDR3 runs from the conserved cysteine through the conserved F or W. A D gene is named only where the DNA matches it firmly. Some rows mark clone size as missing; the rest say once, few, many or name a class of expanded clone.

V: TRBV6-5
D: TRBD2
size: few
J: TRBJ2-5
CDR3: CASSPLLAGEETQYF

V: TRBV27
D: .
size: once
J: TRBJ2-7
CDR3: CASSPGTIYEQYF

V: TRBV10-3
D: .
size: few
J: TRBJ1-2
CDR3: CAISGQDYGYTF

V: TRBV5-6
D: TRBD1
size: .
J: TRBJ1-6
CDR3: CASSFSPGQGTSPLHF

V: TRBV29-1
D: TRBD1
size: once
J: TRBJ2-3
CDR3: CSVEKGGLDTQYF

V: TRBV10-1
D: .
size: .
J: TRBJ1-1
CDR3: CASSERGGTEAFF

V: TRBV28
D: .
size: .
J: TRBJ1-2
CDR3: CASRQGVYGYTF

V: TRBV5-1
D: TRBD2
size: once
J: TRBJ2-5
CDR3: CASSLERGVGETQYF

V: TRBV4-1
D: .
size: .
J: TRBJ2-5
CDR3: CASSQAYSYQETQYF

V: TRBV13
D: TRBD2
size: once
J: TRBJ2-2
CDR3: CASSLMGLAGGTGELFF

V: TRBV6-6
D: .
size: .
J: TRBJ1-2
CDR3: CASMRGKLGYGYTF

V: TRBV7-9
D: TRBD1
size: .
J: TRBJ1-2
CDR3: CASSLTGWDGYTF

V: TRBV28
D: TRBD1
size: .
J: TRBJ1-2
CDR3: CASLSRDRGNYGYTF

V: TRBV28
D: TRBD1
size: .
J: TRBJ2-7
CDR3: CASTDRGYEQYF

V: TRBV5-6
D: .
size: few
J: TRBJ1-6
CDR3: CASSSRDFNSPLHF

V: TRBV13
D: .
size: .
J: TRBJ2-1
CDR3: CASSGGNYNEQFF

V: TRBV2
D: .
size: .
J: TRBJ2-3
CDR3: CASSRGSGSTDTQYF

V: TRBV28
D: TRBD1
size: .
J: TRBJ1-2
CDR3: CASSATGVLHGYTF

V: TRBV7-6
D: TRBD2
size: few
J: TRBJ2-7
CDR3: CASSEISGGFYEQYF

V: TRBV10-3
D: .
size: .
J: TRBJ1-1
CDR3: CAIQLSRGTEAFF

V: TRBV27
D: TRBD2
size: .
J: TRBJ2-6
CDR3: CASSSRLAGASAGANVLTF

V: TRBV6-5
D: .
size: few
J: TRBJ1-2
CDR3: CASSYSFRDGYTF

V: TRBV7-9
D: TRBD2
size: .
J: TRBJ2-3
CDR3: CSSSFGGASTDTQYF

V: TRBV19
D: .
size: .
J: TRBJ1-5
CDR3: CATGLQGGDQPQHF

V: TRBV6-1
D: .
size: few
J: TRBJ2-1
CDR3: CASTPDRSSYNEQFF

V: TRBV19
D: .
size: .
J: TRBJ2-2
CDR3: CASSPAGQVLGELFF

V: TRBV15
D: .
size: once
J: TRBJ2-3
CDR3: CATSRGADSFSTQYF

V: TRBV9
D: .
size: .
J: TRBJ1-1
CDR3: CASSVPGQNTEAFF

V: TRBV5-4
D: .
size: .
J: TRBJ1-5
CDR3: CASSYAGGNQPQHF

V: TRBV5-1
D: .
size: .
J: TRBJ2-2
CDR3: CASSSDTGELFF

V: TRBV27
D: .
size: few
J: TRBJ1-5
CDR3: CASSSGQYNQPQHF

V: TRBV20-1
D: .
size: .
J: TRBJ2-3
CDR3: CSATTTDTQYF

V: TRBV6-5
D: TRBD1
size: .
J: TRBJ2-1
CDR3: CASAWRTGAHNEQFF

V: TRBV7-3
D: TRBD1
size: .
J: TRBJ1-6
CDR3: CASSFGQDNSPLHF

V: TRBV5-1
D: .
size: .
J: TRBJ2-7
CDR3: CASSLVGQGGEQYF

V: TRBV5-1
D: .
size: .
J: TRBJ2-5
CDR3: CASSRRGPETQYF

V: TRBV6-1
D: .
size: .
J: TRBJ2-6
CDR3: CASKVKGAGANVLTF

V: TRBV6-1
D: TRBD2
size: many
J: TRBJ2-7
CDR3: CASSEGASGSYEQYF

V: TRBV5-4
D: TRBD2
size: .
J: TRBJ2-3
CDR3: CASSLAGLAGTDTQYF

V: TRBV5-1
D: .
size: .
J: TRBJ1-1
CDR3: CASSSQVNTEAFF

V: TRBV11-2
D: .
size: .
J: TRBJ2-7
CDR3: CASRSSYEQYF

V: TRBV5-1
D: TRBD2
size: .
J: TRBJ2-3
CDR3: CASTLTSTGTDTQYF

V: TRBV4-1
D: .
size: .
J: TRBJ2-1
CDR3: CASSLHIRGQGVNNEQFF

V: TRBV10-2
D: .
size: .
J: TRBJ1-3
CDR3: CASRREAGNTIYF

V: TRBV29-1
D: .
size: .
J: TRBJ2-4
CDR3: CSVLGRNQPLAKNIQYF

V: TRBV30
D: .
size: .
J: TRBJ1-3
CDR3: CAWSVLGDGNTIYF

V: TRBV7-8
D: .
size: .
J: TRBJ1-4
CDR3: CASSSSQGTATNEKLFF

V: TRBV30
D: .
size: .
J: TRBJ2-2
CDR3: CAWSQNTGELFF

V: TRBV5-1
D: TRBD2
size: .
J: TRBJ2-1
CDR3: CASSLDSGRVNEQFF

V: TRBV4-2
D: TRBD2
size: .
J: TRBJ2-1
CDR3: CASSQVGLAGDNEQFF

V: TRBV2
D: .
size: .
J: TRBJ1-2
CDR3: CASRIGRGNYGYTF

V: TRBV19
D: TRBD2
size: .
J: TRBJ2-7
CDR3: CASSEGLAGAVEQYF

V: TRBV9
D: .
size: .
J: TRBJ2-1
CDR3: CASSVEGVSNEQFF

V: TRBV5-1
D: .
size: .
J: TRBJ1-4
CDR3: CASSSSIGARNEKLFF

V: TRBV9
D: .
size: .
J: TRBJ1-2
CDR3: CASSPTGSYGYTF

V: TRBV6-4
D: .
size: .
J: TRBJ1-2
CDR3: CAIRILHVYGYTF

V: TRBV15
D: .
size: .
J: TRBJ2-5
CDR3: CATSRNRDFQETQYF

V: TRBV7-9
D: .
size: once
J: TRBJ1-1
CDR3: CASSLGRGAFF

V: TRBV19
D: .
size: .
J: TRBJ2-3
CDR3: CASSIGSGLTDTQYF